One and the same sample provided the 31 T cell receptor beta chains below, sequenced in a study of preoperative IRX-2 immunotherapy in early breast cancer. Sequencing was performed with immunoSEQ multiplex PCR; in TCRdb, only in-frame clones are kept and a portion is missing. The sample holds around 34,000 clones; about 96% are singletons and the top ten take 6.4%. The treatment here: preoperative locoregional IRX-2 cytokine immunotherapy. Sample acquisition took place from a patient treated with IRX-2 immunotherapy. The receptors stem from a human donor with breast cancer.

For the CDR3, the DNA is TGCGCCAGCAGCTTGCGCTCGGGACTAGCGGGAGGGCTGAATGAGCAGTTCTTC. It codes for CASSLRSGLAGGLNEQFF. This chain joins TRBV5-1 and TRBJ2-1, with TRBD2 matching 16 bases. Germline V gives CDR1 SGHRS, CDR2 YFSETQ. The CDR3 is 18 amino acids. Germline trimming cut 1 base from V and 7 bases from J; bases unmatched to any gene: 8.

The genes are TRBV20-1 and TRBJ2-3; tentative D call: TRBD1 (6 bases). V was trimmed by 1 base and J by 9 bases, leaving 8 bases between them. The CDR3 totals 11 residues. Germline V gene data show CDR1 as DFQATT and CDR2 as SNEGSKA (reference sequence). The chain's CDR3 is CSARGDTTQYF. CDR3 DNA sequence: TGCAGTGCTAGAGGGGACACAACGCAGTATTTT.

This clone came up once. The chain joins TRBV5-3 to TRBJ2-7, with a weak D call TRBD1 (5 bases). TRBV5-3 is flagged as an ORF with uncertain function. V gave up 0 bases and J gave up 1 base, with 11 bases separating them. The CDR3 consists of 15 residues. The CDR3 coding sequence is TGTGCCAGAAGCTTGGGGGGCAAAAGGTCCTACGAGCAGTACTTC. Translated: CARSLGGKRSYEQYF.

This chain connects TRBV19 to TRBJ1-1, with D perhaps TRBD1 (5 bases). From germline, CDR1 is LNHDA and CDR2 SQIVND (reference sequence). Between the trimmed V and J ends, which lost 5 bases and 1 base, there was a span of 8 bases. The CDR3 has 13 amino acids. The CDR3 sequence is CASSWDGNTEAFF. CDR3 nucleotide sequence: TGTGCCAGTAGTTGGGACGGGAACACTGAAGCTTTCTTT.

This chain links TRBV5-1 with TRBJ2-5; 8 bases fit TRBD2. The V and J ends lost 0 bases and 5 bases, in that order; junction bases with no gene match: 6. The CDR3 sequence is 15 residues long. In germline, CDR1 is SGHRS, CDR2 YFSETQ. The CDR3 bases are TGCGCCAGCAGCTTGGCCGGGACTAGTGCCGAGACCCAGTACTTC. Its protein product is CASSLAGTSAETQYF.

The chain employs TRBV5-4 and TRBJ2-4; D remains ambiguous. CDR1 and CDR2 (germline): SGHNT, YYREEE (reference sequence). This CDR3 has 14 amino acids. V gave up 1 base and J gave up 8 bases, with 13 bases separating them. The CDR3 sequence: CASSLRTSADIQYF. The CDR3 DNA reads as TGTGCCAGCAGCTTGCGGACGTCGGCGGACATTCAGTACTTC.

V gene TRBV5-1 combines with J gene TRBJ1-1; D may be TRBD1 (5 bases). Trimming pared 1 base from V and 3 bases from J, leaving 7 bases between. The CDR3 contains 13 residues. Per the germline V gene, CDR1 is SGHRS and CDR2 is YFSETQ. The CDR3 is CASSLRGDTEAFF. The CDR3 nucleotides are TGCGCCAGCAGCTTGCGGGGGGACACTGAAGCTTTCTTT.

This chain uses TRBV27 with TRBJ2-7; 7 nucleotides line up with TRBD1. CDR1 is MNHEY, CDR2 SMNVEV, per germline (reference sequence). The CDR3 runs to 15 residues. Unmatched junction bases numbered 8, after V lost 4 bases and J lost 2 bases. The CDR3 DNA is TGTGCCAGCAGTTGGACCGGGACAGACACCTACGAGCAGTACTTC. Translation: CASSWTGTDTYEQYF.

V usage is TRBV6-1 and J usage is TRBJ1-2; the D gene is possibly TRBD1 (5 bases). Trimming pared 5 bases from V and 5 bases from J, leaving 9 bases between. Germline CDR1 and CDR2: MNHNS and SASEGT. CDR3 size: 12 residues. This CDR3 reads CASSPQAYGYTF. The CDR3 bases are TGTGCCAGCAGTCCACAGGCGTATGGCTACACCTTC.

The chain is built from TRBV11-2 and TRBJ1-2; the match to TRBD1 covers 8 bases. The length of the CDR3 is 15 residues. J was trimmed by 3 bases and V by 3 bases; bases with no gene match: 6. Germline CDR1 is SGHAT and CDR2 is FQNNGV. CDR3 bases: TGTGCCAGCAGCTTGCGCCAGGGGGCCTACTATGGCTACACCTTC. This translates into CASSLRQGAYYGYTF. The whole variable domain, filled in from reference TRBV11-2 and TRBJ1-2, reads EAGVAQSPRYKIIEKRQSVAFWCNPISGHATLYWYQQILGQGPKLLIQFQNNGVVDDSQLPKDRFSAERLKGVDSTLKIQPAKLEDSAVYLCASSLRQGAYYGYTFGSGTRLTVV.

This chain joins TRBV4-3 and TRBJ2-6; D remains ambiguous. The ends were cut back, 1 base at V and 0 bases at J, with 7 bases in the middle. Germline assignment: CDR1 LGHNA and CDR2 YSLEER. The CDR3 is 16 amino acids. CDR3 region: CASSQAILSGANVLTF. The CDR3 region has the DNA TGCGCCAGCAGCCAAGCCATCCTCTCTGGGGCCAACGTCCTGACTTTC.

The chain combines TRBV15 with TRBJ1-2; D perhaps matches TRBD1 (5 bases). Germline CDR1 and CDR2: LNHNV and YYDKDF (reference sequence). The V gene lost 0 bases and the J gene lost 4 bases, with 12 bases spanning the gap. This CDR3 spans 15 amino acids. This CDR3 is CATSRDGGRLYGYTF. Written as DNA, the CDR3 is TGTGCCACCAGCAGAGATGGGGGACGTCTCTATGGCTACACCTTC.

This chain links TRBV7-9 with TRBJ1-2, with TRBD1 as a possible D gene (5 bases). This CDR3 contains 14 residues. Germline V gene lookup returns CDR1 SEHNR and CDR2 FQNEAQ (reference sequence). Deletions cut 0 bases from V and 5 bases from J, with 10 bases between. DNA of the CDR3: TGTGCCAGCAGCTTAGCGGCCGGGGGATATGGCTACACCTTC. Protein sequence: CASSLAAGGYGYTF.

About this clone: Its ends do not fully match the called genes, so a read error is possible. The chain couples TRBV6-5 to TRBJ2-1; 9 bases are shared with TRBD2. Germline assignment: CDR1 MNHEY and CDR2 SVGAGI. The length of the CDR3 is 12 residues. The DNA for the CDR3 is TGTGCCAGCAGCCCCTTAGCGGGAGAAGAGATCTTC. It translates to CASSPLAGEEIF.

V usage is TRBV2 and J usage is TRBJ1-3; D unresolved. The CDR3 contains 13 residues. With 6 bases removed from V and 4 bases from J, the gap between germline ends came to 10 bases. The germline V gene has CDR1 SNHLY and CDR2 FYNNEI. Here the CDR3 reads CASRGFRGNTIYF. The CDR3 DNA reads TGTGCCAGCAGGGGCTTCAGGGGAAACACCATATATTTT.

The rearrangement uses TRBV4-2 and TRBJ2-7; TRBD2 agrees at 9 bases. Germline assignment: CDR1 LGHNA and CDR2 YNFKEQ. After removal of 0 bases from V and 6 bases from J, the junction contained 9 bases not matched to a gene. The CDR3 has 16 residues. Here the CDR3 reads CASSQEVAGGPTEQYF. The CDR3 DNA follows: TGTGCCAGCAGCCAAGAGGTTGCGGGGGGGCCAACCGAGCAGTACTTC.

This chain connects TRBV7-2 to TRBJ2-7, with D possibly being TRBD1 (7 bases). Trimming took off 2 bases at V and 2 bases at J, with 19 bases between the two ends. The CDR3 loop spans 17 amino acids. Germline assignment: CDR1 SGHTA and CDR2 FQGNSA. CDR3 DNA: TGTGCCAGCAGCTTAACAGGGGAGGCGGGCTACCCCTACGAGCAGTACTTC. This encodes CASSLTGEAGYPYEQYF.

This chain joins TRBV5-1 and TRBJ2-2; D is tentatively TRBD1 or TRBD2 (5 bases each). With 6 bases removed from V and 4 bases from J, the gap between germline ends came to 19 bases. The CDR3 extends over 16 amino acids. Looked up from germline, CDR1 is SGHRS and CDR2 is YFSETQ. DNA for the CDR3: TGCGCCAGCACCGTGACGGGGCGTCCCCGCACCGGGGAGCTGTTTTTT. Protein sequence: CASTVTGRPRTGELFF.

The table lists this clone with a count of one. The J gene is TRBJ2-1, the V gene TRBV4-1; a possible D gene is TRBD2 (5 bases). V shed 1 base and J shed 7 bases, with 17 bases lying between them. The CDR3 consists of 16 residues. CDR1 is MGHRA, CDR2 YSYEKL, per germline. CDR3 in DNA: TGCGCCAGCAGCCAAGGACGGGGAGCCCCCCAGAATGAGCAGTTCTTC. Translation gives CASSQGRGAPQNEQFF.

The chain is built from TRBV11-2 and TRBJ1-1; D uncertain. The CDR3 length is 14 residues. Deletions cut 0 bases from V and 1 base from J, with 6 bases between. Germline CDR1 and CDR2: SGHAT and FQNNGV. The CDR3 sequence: CASSLEVGNTEAFF. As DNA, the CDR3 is TGTGCCAGCAGCTTAGAGGTTGGGAACACTGAAGCTTTCTTT.

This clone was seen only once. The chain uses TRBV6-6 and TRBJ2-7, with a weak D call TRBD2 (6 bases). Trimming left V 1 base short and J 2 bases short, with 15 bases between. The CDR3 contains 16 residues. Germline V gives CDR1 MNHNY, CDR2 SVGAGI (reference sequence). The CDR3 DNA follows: TGTGCCAGCAGTTACTTCGACCAATGGGGGGCCTACGAGCAGTACTTC. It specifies CASSYFDQWGAYEQYF.

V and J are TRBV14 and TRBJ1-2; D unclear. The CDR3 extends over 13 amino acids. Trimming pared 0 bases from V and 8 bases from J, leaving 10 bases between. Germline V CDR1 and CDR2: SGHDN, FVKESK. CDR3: CASSQDLRRGYTF. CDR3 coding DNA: TGTGCCAGCAGCCAAGATCTCAGGAGAGGCTACACCTTC.

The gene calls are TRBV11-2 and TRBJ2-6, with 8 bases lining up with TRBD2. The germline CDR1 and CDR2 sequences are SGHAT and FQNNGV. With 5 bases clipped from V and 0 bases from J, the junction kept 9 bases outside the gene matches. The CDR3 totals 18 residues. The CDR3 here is CASSPGVAGTSGANVLTF. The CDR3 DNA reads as TGTGCCAGCAGCCCTGGGGTAGCGGGGACCTCTGGGGCCAACGTCCTGACTTTC.

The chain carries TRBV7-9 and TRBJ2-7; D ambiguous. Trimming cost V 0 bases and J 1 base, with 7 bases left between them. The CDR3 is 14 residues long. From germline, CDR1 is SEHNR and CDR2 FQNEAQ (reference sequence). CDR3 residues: CASSLAVGSYEQYF. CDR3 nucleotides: TGTGCCAGCAGCTTAGCGGTAGGTTCCTACGAGCAGTACTTC.

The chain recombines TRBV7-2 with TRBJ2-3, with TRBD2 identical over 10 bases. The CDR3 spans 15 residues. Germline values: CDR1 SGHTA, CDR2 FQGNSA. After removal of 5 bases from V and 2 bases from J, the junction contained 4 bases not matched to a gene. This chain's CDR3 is CASSRLAGFTDTQYF. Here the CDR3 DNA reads TGTGCCAGCAGCCGACTAGCGGGCTTCACAGATACGCAGTATTTT.

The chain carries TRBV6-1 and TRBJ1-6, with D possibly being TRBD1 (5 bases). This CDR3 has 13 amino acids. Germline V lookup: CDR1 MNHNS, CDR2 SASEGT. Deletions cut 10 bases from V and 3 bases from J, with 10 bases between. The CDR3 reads CATGGGYNSPLHF. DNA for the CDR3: TGTGCCACCGGGGGGGGCTATAATTCACCCCTCCACTTT.

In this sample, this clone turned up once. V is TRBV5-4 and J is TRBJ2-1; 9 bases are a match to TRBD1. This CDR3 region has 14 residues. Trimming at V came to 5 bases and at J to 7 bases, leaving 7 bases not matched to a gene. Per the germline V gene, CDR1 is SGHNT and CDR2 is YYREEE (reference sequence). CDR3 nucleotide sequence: TGTGCCAGCAGAAGGACAGGGGTAAGGAATGAGCAGTTCTTC. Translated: CASRRTGVRNEQFF.

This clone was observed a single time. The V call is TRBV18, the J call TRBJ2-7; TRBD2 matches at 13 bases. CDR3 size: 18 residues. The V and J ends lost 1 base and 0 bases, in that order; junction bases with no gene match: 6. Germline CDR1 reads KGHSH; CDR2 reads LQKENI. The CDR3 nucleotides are TGTGCCAGCTCACCACAGGGACTAGCGGGGAGGAGCTCCTACGAGCAGTACTTC. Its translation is CASSPQGLAGRSSYEQYF.

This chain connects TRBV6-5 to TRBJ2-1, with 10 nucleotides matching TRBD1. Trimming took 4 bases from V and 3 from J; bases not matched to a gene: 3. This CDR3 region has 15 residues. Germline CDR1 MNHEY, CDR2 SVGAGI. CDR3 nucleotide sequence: TGTGCCAGCAGTTTCGGGGACAGGGGCTACAATGAGCAGTTCTTC. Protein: CASSFGDRGYNEQFF.

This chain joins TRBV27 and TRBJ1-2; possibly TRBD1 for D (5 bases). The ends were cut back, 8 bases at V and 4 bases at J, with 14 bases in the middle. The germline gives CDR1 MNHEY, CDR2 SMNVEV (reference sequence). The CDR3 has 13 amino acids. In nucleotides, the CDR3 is TGTGCCAGCGGCACCACAGGCCCCTATGGCTACACCTTC. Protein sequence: CASGTTGPYGYTF.

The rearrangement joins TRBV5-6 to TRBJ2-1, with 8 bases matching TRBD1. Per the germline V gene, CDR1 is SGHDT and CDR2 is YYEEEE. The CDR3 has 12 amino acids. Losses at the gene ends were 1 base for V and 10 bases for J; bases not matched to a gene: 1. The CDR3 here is CASSLRTGEQFF. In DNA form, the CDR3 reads TGTGCCAGCAGCTTGCGGACAGGGGAGCAGTTCTTC.